This TCR beta chain was profiled in a study of T cell changes during pregnancy in multiple sclerosis. This CDR3 comprises 17 residues. V lost 3 bases to trimming and J lost 3 bases; unmatched junction nucleotides: 4. From germline, CDR1 is LGHNA and CDR2 YSLEER. Clones were sequenced by immunoSEQ multiplex PCR, and TCRdb holds only the in-frame ones, with some missing. The table lists under 60,000 clones, approximately 95% of them singletons. This clone has only one observation. This material consisted of CD4+ T cells from peripheral blood mononuclear cells, taken in the third trimester of pregnancy. The chain combines TRBV4-3 with TRBJ2-6, with 11 positions matching TRBD1. The clonotype comes from a female donor with multiple sclerosis, enrolled in a pregnancy study. The CDR3 here is CASSQDRGRDGANVLTF. DNA for the CDR3: TGCGCCAGCAGCCAGGACAGGGGGCGGGATGGGGCCAACGTCCTGACTTTC.